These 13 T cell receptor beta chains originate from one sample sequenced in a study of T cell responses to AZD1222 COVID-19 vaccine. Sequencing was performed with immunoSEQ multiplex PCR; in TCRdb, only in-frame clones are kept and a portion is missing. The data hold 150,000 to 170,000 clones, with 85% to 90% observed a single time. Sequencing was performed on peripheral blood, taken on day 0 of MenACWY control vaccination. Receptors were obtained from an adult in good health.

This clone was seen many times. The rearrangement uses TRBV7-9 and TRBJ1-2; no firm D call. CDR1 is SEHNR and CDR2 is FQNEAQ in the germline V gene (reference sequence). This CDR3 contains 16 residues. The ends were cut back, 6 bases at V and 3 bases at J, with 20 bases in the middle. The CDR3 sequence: CASSPSPGGIDYGYTF. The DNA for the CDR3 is TGTGCCAGCAGTCCTAGTCCCGGAGGTATTGACTATGGCTACACCTTC.

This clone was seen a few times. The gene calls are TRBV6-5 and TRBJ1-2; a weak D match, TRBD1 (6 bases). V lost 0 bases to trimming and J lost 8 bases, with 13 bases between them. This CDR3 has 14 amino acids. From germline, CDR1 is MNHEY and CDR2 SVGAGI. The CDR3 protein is CASSYSRGGLGYTF. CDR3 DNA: TGTGCCAGCAGTTACTCCCGAGGGGGGCTCGGCTACACCTTC.

The CDR3 sequence: CASSQDKGSTYNSPLHF. The CDR3 bases are TGCGCCAGCAGCCAAGATAAGGGCAGTACTTATAATTCACCCCTCCACTTT. The V and J genes are TRBV4-1 and TRBJ1-6; D unresolved. CDR1 and CDR2 (germline): MGHRA, YSYEKL. V lost 0 bases and J 4 bases, leaving 13 bases between the germline ends. The CDR3 contains 17 residues.

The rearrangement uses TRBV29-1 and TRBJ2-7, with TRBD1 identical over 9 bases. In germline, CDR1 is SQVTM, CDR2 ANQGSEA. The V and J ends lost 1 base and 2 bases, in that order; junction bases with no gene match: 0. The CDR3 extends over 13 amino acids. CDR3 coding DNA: TGCAGCGTTGAAGGACAGGGGGCCTACGAGCAGTACTTC. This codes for CSVEGQGAYEQYF.

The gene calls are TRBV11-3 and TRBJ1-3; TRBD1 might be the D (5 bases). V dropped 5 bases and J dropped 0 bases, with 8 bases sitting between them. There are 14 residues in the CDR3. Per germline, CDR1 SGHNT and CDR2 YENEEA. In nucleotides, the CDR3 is TGTGCCAGCAGCCAGGGAAGCTCTGGAAACACCATATATTTT. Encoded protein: CASSQGSSGNTIYF.

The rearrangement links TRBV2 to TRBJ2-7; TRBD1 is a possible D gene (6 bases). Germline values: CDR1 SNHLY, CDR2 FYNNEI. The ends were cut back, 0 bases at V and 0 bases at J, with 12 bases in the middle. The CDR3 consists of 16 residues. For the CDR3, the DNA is TGTGCCAGCAGTGAAGCGGCCCCGGACAGCTCCTACGAGCAGTACTTC. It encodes CASSEAAPDSSYEQYF.

CDR3 bases: TGTGCCACCAGCAGGGACAGGAATAGCAATCAGCCCCAGCATTTT. It translates to CATSRDRNSNQPQHF. V and J are TRBV15 and TRBJ1-5, with TRBD1 matching 7 bases. The junction had 2 bases not matched to a gene; V was cut back by 3 bases and J by 0 bases. The germline gives CDR1 LNHNV, CDR2 YYDKDF (reference sequence). The CDR3 length is 15 residues. Supplemented by reference TRBV15 and TRBJ1-5, the full variable domain reads DAMVIQNPRYQVTQFGKPVTLSCSQTLNHNVMYWYQQKSSQAPKLLFHYYDKDFNNEADTPDNFQSRRPNTSFCFLDIRSPGLGDTAMYLCATSRDRNSNQPQHFGDGTRLSIL.

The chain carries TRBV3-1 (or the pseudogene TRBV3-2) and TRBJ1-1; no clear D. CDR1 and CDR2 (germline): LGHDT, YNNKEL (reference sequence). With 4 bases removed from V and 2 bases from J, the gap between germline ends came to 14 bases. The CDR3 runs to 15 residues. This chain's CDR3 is CASSRGGIANTEAFF. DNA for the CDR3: TGTGCCAGCAGCCGTGGCGGGATTGCCAACACTGAAGCTTTCTTT.

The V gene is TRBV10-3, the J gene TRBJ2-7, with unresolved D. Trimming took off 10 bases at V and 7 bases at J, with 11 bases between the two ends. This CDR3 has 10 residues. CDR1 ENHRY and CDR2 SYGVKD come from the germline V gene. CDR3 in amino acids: CATGQVEQYF. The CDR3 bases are TGTGCCACCGGGCAAGTTGAGCAGTACTTC.

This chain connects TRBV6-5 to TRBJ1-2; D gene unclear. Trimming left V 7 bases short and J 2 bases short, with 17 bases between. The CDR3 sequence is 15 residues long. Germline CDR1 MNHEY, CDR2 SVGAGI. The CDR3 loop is CASTQRMSNNYGYTF. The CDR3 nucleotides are TGTGCCAGCACCCAAAGGATGAGTAACAACTATGGCTACACCTTC.

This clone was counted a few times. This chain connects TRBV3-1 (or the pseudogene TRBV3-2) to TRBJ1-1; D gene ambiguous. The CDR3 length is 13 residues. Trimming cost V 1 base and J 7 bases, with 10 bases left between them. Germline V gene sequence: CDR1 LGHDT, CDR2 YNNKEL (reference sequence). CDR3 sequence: CASSQVSGIEAFF. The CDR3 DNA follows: TGTGCCAGCAGCCAAGTTTCGGGTATTGAAGCTTTCTTT.

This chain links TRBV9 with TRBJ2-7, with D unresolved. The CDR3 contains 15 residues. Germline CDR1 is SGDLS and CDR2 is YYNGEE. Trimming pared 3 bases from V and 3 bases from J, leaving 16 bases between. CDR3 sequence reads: CASSAQDLTGYEQYF. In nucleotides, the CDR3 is TGTGCCAGCAGCGCACAAGACCTCACGGGCTACGAGCAGTACTTC. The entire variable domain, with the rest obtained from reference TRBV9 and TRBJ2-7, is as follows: DSGVTQTPKHLITATGQRVTLRCSPRSGDLSVYWYQQSLDQGLQFLIQYYNGEERAKGNILERFSAQQFPDLHSELNLSSLELGDSALYFCASSAQDLTGYEQYFGPGTRLTVT.

The DNA of the CDR3 is TGTGCCACCACTCCGGGACTAGCGGGGGAAAACGGGGAGCTGTTTTTT. Its translation is CATTPGLAGENGELFF. The chain recombines TRBV24-1 with TRBJ2-2, with 14 nucleotides matching TRBD2. CDR1 and CDR2 (germline): KGHDR, SFDVKD. The ends lost 8 bases at V and 7 bases at J; junction bases unmatched: 8. The CDR3 is 16 amino acids.